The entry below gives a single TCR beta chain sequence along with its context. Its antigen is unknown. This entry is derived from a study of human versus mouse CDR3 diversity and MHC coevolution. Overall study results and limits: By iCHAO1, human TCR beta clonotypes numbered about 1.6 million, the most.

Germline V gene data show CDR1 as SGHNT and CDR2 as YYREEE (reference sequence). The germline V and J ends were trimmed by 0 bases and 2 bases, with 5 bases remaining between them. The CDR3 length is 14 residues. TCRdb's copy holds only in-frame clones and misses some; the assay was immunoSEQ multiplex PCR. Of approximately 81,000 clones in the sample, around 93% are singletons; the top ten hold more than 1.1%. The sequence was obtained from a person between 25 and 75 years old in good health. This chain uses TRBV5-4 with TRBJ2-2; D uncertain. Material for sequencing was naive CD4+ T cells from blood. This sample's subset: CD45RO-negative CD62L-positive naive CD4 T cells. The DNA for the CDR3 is TGTGCCAGCAGCTTGGGCGGCAACACCGGGGAGCTGTTTTTT. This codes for CASSLGGNTGELFF.